The rows below give T cell receptor beta chains drawn from one sample of a study of T cells in Graves' hyperthyroidism and ophthalmopathy. Each CDR3 protein gets one entry after TCRdb re-called the multiplex PCR reads with MiXCR. Among a few hundred thousand distinct CDR3 sequences listed, approximately 13% were seen once. The source material was blood. All receptors derive from a woman in her twenties or thirties with Graves' hyperthyroidism that later progressed to Graves' ophthalmopathy. Both conserved end residues are part of each CDR3. The D gene is left open where the match is weak. Clone size is given for some rows only: seen once, a few or many times, or a class if the clone is expanded.

-	TRBV12-3/TRBV12-4	TRBJ1-4	few	TGTGCCAGCAGTTCGGACAGAAACTGGGGGTATGAAAAACTGTTTTTT	CASSSDRNWGYEKLFF
-	TRBV6-6	TRBJ1-1	few	TGTGCCAGCAGTTACTCGCGTCAAATCGGCCGGTTGAACACTGAAGCTTTCTTT	CASSYSRQIGRLNTEAFF
-	TRBV27	TRBJ2-5	few	TGTGCCGGCAAAACGAACAGGGAAGGGATCCAAGAGACCCAGTACTTC	CAGKTNREGIQETQYF
TRBD2	TRBV2	TRBJ2-1	many	TGTGCCAGCAGTGATGCAGCGGGGGCTGACAATGAGCAGTTCTTC	CASSDAAGADNEQFF
-	TRBV7-9	TRBJ2-5	many	TGTGCCAGCAGCCCCCTGGGGCGAGAGACCCAGTACTTC	CASSPLGRETQYF
-	TRBV29-1	TRBJ2-3	-	TGCAGCGTTGAAGGGGGTGGAGATACGCAGTATTTT	CSVEGGGDTQYF
TRBD1	TRBV13	TRBJ2-5	-	TGTGCCAGCAGTTTGGACAGGTCCCTGGGGACCCAGTACTTC	CASSLDRSLGTQYF
-	TRBV5-1	TRBJ2-2	few	TGCGCCAGCAGCTTGGCGTCAGGCTTAGACGGGGAGCTGTTTTTT	CASSLASGLDGELFF
TRBD1	TRBV19	TRBJ2-7	-	TGTGCCAGTAGTATCGGGACAGAGTCCTACGAGCAGTACTTC	CASSIGTESYEQYF
-	TRBV29-1	TRBJ1-2	many	TGCAGCGTTGAGCGGCAGCAACACTATGGCTACACCTTC	CSVERQQHYGYTF
-	TRBV28	TRBJ2-1	many	TGTGCCAGCAGCGGGGGCCTCTCCTACAATGAGCAGTTCTTC	CASSGGLSYNEQFF
-	TRBV6-2/TRBV6-3	TRBJ2-3	-	TGTGCCAGCAGTTACGAAGGGAGCACAGATACGCAGTATTTT	CASSYEGSTDTQYF
-	TRBV28	TRBJ2-7	few	TGTGCCAGCAGCCCCAGAGTTACTCCCTACGAGCAGTACTTC	CASSPRVTPYEQYF
-	TRBV11-2	TRBJ2-1	many	TGTGCCAGCAGCCGCGTCGAGGGGTGGAATGAGCAGTTCTTC	CASSRVEGWNEQFF
-	TRBV5-5	TRBJ2-5	many	TGTGCCAGCAGCTGGGGGTTTGGAGGGAATTTGGGGACCCAGTACTTC	CASSWGFGGNLGTQYF
-	TRBV12-3/TRBV12-4	TRBJ2-6	few	TGTGCCAGCAGTGCCCGGGACCGCGGGGACTCTGGGGCCAACGTCCTGACTTTC	CASSARDRGDSGANVLTF
-	TRBV11-2	TRBJ1-1	-	TGTGCCAGCAGCTTAGCCGATCCGTGGATCTTT	CASSLADPWIF
-	TRBV3-1	TRBJ1-5	-	TGTGCCAGCAGCCAAGATAACACCCGTCAGCCCCAGCATTTT	CASSQDNTRQPQHF
TRBD2	TRBV28	TRBJ2-3	many	TGTGCCAGCAGCTCCCCCGCCGGGGCTAGCGGGAGGGGAGATACGCAGTATTTT	CASSSPAGASGRGDTQYF
-	TRBV19	TRBJ2-1	-	TGTGCCAGTAGGTTGGGATTTGTCAATGAGCAGTTCTTC	CASRLGFVNEQFF